This TCR beta chain was profiled in a study of metastatic and nonmetastatic thyroid tumors. Study-wide results and caveats: As reported, TCR beta diversity in blood and tumor was significantly higher in malignant thyroid tumors than in benign nodules.

With MiXCR, TCRdb called clones anew from the PCR reads. The sample includes under 9,500 clones, around 28% of them seen just once. This clone was seen only a few times. Its antigen remains unknown. Germline V gives CDR1 MNHEY, CDR2 SVGEGT. V gave up 4 bases and J gave up 0 bases, with 13 bases separating them. The CDR3 totals 17 residues. Each patient went into thyroid surgery without having received any treatment. This TCR came from a female donor with papillary thyroid cancer or a benign thyroid nodule (not recorded which). Some clones in this sample may be carry-over from other donors' samples. The V call is TRBV6-2 or TRBV6-3, the J call TRBJ1-6; tentative D call: TRBD1 (6 bases). Sequencing input: adjacent normal tissue. CDR3 DNA sequence: TGTGCCAGCAGTTTCCGACAGGAGAGCTCCTATAATTCACCCCTCCACTTT. Translation: CASSFRQESSYNSPLHF.